The next 2 T cell receptor beta chains were all read from a single sample in a study of blood T cell repertoires in COVID-19. The table came from immunoSEQ multiplex PCR; TCRdb's copy has only in-frame clones and leaves some out. The sample includes roughly 59,000 clones, over 75% of them seen just once. Sequenced: peripheral blood. The receptors were gathered from a woman older than 75 with acute or convalescent COVID-19.

The rearrangement links TRBV21-1 to TRBJ2-1; the tabulated D call, TRBD2, remains unverified against the DNA. TRBV21-1 is listed as a pseudogene. The CDR3 runs 12 residues. CDR3 region: CASSKGGEEQFF. The CDR3 DNA sequence: TGTGCCAGCAGCAAGGGGGGAGAGGAGCAGTTCTTC.

CDR3 in amino acids: CASSRQSSYNSPLHF. For the CDR3, the DNA is TGTGCCAGCAGCCGACAGAGCTCCTATAATTCACCCCTCCACTTT. The chain carries TRBV6-5 and TRBJ1-6; perhaps TRBD1 as D (5 bases). The V end lost 6 bases, the J end lost 0 bases, and 9 bases lay between the germline ends. CDR1 is MNHEY and CDR2 is SVGAGI in the germline V gene. The CDR3 has 15 amino acids.